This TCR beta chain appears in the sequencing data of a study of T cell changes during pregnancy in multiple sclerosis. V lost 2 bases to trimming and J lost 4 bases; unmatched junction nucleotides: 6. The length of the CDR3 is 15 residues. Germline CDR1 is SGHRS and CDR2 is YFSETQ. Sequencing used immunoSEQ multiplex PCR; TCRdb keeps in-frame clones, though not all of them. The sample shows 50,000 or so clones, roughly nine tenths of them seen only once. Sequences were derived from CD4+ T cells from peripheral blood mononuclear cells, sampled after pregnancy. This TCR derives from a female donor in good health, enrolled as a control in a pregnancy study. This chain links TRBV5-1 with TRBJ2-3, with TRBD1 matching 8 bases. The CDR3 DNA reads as TGCGCCAGCAGCTTTCAGGGGGCTAGTCCAGATACGCAGTATTTT. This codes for CASSFQGASPDTQYF.